This passage covers 7 T cell receptor beta chains from one sample sequenced in a study of blood T cell repertoires in COVID-19. The table came from immunoSEQ multiplex PCR; TCRdb's copy has only in-frame clones and leaves some out. The sample includes some 300,000 clones, around 89% of them seen just once. The sequenced material came from peripheral blood. All receptors derive from a woman in her thirties or forties with COVID-19, enrolled during active disease.

The chain is built from TRBV2 and TRBJ2-1; 12 bases align to TRBD2. Germline loops: CDR1 SNHLY, CDR2 FYNNEI. The V gene end was trimmed by 7 bases and the J gene end by 4 bases; junction bases not matched to a gene: 2. This CDR3 has 14 amino acids. CDR3 DNA sequence: TGTGCCAGCACAGGACTAGCGGGATACAATGAGCAGTTCTTC. Protein product: CASTGLAGYNEQFF.

The chain couples TRBV25-1 to TRBJ1-5; unclear D gene. CDR1 MGHDK and CDR2 SYGVNS come from the germline V gene. V lost 5 bases and J lost 2, with 4 bases in between. CDR3 length: 12 amino acids. Here the CDR3 reads CASSPGNQPQHF. The CDR3, as DNA: TGTGCCAGCAGTCCCGGCAATCAGCCCCAGCATTTT.

The chain employs TRBV28 and TRBJ1-3; TRBD1 is a possible D gene (5 bases). Germline V lookup: CDR1 MDHEN, CDR2 SYDVKM. CDR3 length: 16 amino acids. V was trimmed by 5 bases and J by 0 bases, leaving 14 bases between them. CDR3 bases: TGTGCCAGCAGTCAACTCCTAGGGGCCTCTGGAAACACCATATATTTT. This translates into CASSQLLGASGNTIYF.

To note about this clone: The sample holds other DNA sequences that translate to the same CDR3. V is TRBV27 and J is TRBJ1-6; 7 nucleotides agree with TRBD1. There are 15 residues in the CDR3. V dropped 3 bases and J dropped 4; count of bases not matched to a gene: 3. Germline V CDR1 and CDR2: MNHEY, SMNVEV (reference sequence). CDR3 sequence: CASSFGTVYNSPLHF. In DNA, the CDR3 is TGTGCCAGCAGTTTTGGGACAGTTTATAATTCACCCCTCCACTTT.

There are a few counts of this clone. The chain couples TRBV5-6 to TRBJ1-4; D is possibly TRBD1 (6 bases). The CDR3 runs 15 residues. The V end lost 6 bases, the J end lost 0 bases, and 12 bases lay between the germline ends. From germline, CDR1 is SGHDT and CDR2 YYEEEE. CDR3 bases: TGTGCCAGCACCCGGGGGGGCACAACTAATGAAAAACTGTTTTTT. This translates into CASTRGGTTNEKLFF. Combining the CDR3 with reference TRBV5-6 and TRBJ1-4 gives the whole variable domain DAGVTQSPTHLIKTRGQQVTLRCSPKSGHDTVSWYQQALGQGPQFIFQYYEEEERQRGNFPDRFSGHQFPNYSSELNVNALLLGDSALYLCASTRGGTTNEKLFFGSGTQLSVL.

The chain combines TRBV21-1 with TRBJ2-7; the D call in the table, TRBD2, was not verified against the DNA. TRBV21-1 is a pseudogene locus. The CDR3 totals 15 residues. This CDR3 reads CASSKAPLVGYEQYF. The CDR3 nucleotides are TGTGCCAGCAGCAAAGCGCCTTTGGTCGGCTACGAGCAGTACTTC.

This sequence joins TRBV28 and TRBJ2-7; D possibly corresponds to TRBD2 (5 bases). This CDR3 region has 16 residues. Trimming took 4 bases from V and 2 from J, leaving 18 bases between them. Germline lookup yields CDR1 MDHEN and CDR2 SYDVKM. The CDR3 sequence: CASSSPGERNTYEQYF. The CDR3 DNA sequence: TGTGCCAGCAGTTCCCCCGGGGAGCGGAATACCTACGAGCAGTACTTC.